The 22 T cell receptor beta chains presented below share a single source sample, sequenced in a study of shared clonotypes between healthy human individuals. Method: immunoSEQ multiplex PCR; TCRdb's copy keeps in-frame clones and lacks some. The repertoire includes approximately 1.1 million clones, 78% of them detected once, and about 0.52% sits in the top ten. Sequencing used memory CD4+ T cells from PBMCs. Subset in this sample: CD45RA-negative fraction. Receptor source: a man aged 18 to 29 in good health. Some clones in this sample may be carry-over from other donors' samples.

This clone was observed a single time. The rearrangement uses TRBV11-2 and TRBJ2-1; a possible D gene is TRBD2 (5 bases). V gave up 6 bases and J gave up 9 bases, with 9 bases separating them. CDR1 and CDR2 (germline): SGHAT, FQNNGV. The CDR3 consists of 11 residues. CDR3 in amino acids: CASRSGFEQFF. The CDR3, as DNA: TGTGCCAGCAGAAGCGGCTTTGAGCAGTTCTTC.

V is TRBV5-1 and J is TRBJ1-1, with no clear D. This CDR3 comprises 15 residues. Germline loops: CDR1 SGHRS, CDR2 YFSETQ. V shed 0 bases and J shed 6 bases, with 15 bases lying between them. CDR3 sequence: CASSLGGGGSSEAFF. The DNA for the CDR3 is TGCGCCAGCAGCTTGGGGGGAGGTGGAAGCTCTGAAGCTTTCTTT. The full variable domain, in which reference TRBV5-1 and TRBJ1-1 provide the parts outside the CDR3, is KAGVTQTPRYLIKTRGQQVTLSCSPISGHRSVSWYQQTPGQGLQFLFEYFSETQRNKGNFPGRFSGRQFSNSRSEMNVSTLELGDSALYLCASSLGGGGSSEAFFGQGTRLTVV.

This chain connects TRBV28 to TRBJ2-7; D is unclear. The length of the CDR3 is 15 residues. In germline, CDR1 is MDHEN, CDR2 SYDVKM. V was shortened by 2 bases and J by 2 bases, with 13 bases between the two germline ends. The CDR3 is CASSLPGLAAYEQYF. The CDR3 nucleotides read TGTGCCAGCAGTTTACCCGGCCTTGCCGCCTACGAGCAGTACTTC.

The chain employs TRBV4-2 and TRBJ2-7; TRBD2 matches 13 bases. The CDR3 has 18 residues. With V trimmed by 0 bases and J by 2 bases, 7 bases remained unmatched. Germline V gene data show CDR1 as LGHNA and CDR2 as YNFKEQ. In nucleotides, the CDR3 is TGTGCCAGCAGCCAAGAGGGGACGGGACTAGCGGGACCCTACGAGCAGTACTTC. The encoded protein is CASSQEGTGLAGPYEQYF.

This clone has more than one count but fewer than ten. This chain connects TRBV5-6 to TRBJ2-5; D call uncertain. This CDR3 is 12 amino acids long. With 3 bases removed from V and 5 bases from J, the gap between germline ends came to 8 bases. Germline values: CDR1 SGHDT, CDR2 YYEEEE. CDR3: CASSSRWETQYF. DNA of the CDR3: TGTGCCAGCAGCTCTAGATGGGAGACCCAGTACTTC.

This clone was picked up a small number of times. The CDR3 loop is CASSLTGRQGGTEAFF. CDR3 DNA: TGTGCCAGTAGCCTTACGGGGCGGCAGGGTGGCACTGAAGCTTTCTTT. V is TRBV19 and J is TRBJ1-1; D perhaps matches TRBD1 (5 bases). The CDR3 contains 16 residues. V dropped 6 bases and J dropped 4 bases, with 21 bases sitting between them. Germline values: CDR1 LNHDA, CDR2 SQIVND (reference sequence).

This clone was seen a single time. The chain recombines TRBV4-1 with TRBJ2-7; 7 positions agree with TRBD1. Per the germline V gene, CDR1 is MGHRA and CDR2 is YSYEKL. The CDR3 consists of 15 residues. V dropped 5 bases and J dropped 0; count of bases not matched to a gene: 7. CDR3 region: CASSETGTASYEQYF. CDR3 DNA: TGCGCCAGCAGCGAAACCGGGACAGCCTCCTACGAGCAGTACTTC.

The chain joins TRBV10-3 to TRBJ1-1; no clear D gene. Germline-derived CDR1 and CDR2 are ENHRY and SYGVKD. V lost 0 bases and J lost 9, with 8 bases in between. The CDR3 is 12 amino acids. CDR3 in amino acids: CAISESDGKAFF. CDR3 sequence (DNA): TGTGCCATCAGTGAGTCTGACGGAAAAGCTTTCTTT.

The J gene is TRBJ2-3, the V gene TRBV5-1; the match to TRBD1 covers 7 bases. Germline V CDR1 and CDR2: SGHRS, YFSETQ. The CDR3 is 13 residues long. V lost 6 bases to trimming and J lost 0 bases; unmatched junction nucleotides: 1. CDR3: CASTQGSTDTQYF. The CDR3 DNA follows: TGCGCCAGCACACAGGGGAGCACAGATACGCAGTATTTT.

This clone was seen many times. V and J are TRBV7-6 and TRBJ2-7; weak D call: TRBD1 (6 bases). This CDR3 comprises 15 residues. Germline V lookup: CDR1 SGHVS, CDR2 FNYEAQ. Trimming removed 5 bases at V and 2 bases at J, with 16 bases between. CDR3 nucleotide sequence: TGTGCCAGCAGCCTCGATACAGGGTTCCCCTACGAGCAGTACTTC. This codes for CASSLDTGFPYEQYF. Complete variable domain (other parts from reference TRBV7-6 and TRBJ2-7): GAGVSQSPRYKVTKRGQDVALRCDPISGHVSLYWYRQALGQGPEFLTYFNYEAQQDKSGLPNDRFSAERPEGSISTLTIQRTEQRDSAMYRCASSLDTGFPYEQYFGPGTRLTVT.

The genes are TRBV6-5 and TRBJ2-5, with D maybe TRBD1 (5 bases). V was trimmed by 10 bases and J by 5 bases, leaving 20 bases between them. Germline CDR1 is MNHEY and CDR2 is SVGAGI. The CDR3 is made up of 14 amino acids. The CDR3 sequence: CATRLQASSETQYF. As DNA, the CDR3 is TGTGCCACCCGTTTACAGGCTTCTTCCGAGACCCAGTACTTC.

As to this clone: This likely reflects a read error, since a far larger clone is one base away. The gene calls are TRBV7-2 and TRBJ1-1; D is possibly TRBD1 (5 bases). The CDR3 runs 13 residues. Germline-derived CDR1 and CDR2 are SGHTA and FQGNSA. CDR3 in DNA: TGTGCCGGCAGCGCAGGACACAACACTGAAGCTTTCTTT. This codes for CAGSAGHNTEAFF.

The chain links TRBV7-6 to TRBJ2-1, with 9 bases aligning to TRBD2. V gave up 5 bases and J gave up 9 bases; unmatched junction bases: 11. This CDR3 comprises 15 residues. In germline, CDR1 is SGHVS, CDR2 FNYEAQ. CDR3 sequence reads: CASSPPGLAGSEQFF. CDR3 nucleotide sequence: TGTGCCAGCAGCCCGCCGGGACTAGCAGGCAGTGAGCAGTTCTTC. Supplemented by reference TRBV7-6 and TRBJ2-1, the full variable domain reads GAGVSQSPRYKVTKRGQDVALRCDPISGHVSLYWYRQALGQGPEFLTYFNYEAQQDKSGLPNDRFSAERPEGSISTLTIQRTEQRDSAMYRCASSPPGLAGSEQFFGPGTRLTVL.

The chain joins TRBV4-1 to TRBJ2-3; tentatively, D is TRBD1 or TRBD2 (5 bases each). Germline assignment: CDR1 MGHRA and CDR2 YSYEKL. The CDR3 covers 13 residues. Trimming cost V 1 base and J 4 bases, with 6 bases left between them. DNA of the CDR3: TGCGCCAGCAGCCAAGCGGGGCCAGATACGCAGTATTTT. Protein product: CASSQAGPDTQYF.

This chain connects TRBV11-2 to TRBJ1-1; D remains unclear. Germline assignment: CDR1 SGHAT and CDR2 FQNNGV. The germline V and J ends were trimmed by 5 bases and 0 bases, with 16 bases remaining between them. This CDR3 is 16 amino acids long. The CDR3 sequence is CASSPSVGGMNTEAFF. The CDR3, as DNA: TGTGCCAGCAGCCCCTCCGTGGGCGGTATGAACACTGAAGCTTTCTTT.

This clone has just one count. The chain has TRBV5-1 and TRBJ1-1; 8 nucleotides align to TRBD1. The germline gives CDR1 SGHRS, CDR2 YFSETQ. J was trimmed by 6 bases and V by 2 bases; bases with no gene match: 6. The CDR3 contains 14 residues. The CDR3 coding sequence is TGCGCCAGCAGCTTTGGACAGGGTAGACCTGAAGCTTTCTTT. Protein sequence: CASSFGQGRPEAFF.

This clone was seen once. The V and J genes are TRBV19 and TRBJ1-5, with 10 nucleotides matching TRBD1. Looked up from germline, CDR1 is LNHDA and CDR2 is SQIVND (reference sequence). With 4 bases clipped from V and 10 bases from J, the junction kept 10 bases outside the gene matches. The CDR3 sequence is 15 residues long. Written as DNA, the CDR3 is TGTGCCAGTAGTACAACCGGGACAGGGGTTGAACCCCAGCATTTT. Protein sequence: CASSTTGTGVEPQHF.

Details on this clone: The same CDR3 is also encoded by other DNA sequences in this sample. The chain recombines TRBV6-5 with TRBJ2-7; TRBD1 or TRBD2 may be the D gene (5 bases each). V lost 6 bases to trimming and J lost 1 base, with 16 bases between them. The V gene's germline CDR1 is MNHEY and CDR2 SVGAGI. The CDR3 has 15 amino acids. The CDR3 loop is CASRHRDRFSYEQYF. The CDR3, as DNA: TGTGCCAGCAGACACCGGGACCGATTTTCCTACGAGCAGTACTTC.

The chain is built from TRBV11-3 and TRBJ2-1, with 9 bases fitting TRBD2. Germline V CDR1 and CDR2: SGHNT, YENEEA. The V gene end was trimmed by 6 bases and the J gene end by 9 bases; junction bases not matched to a gene: 3. This CDR3 is built from 12 residues. CDR3 nucleotide sequence: TGTGCCAGCAGTAGGACTAGCGCTGAGCAGTTCTTC. Its translation is CASSRTSAEQFF.

The V and J genes are TRBV11-2 and TRBJ1-1; TRBD1 matches 9 bases. The CDR3 is 14 amino acids. Germline lookup yields CDR1 SGHAT and CDR2 FQNNGV. With 5 bases clipped from V and 2 bases from J, the junction kept 3 bases outside the gene matches. The CDR3 protein is CASSGQGTNTEAFF. The CDR3 DNA follows: TGTGCCAGCAGCGGACAGGGGACCAACACTGAAGCTTTCTTT.

The rearrangement joins TRBV4-2 to TRBJ2-1, with a tentative D call TRBD2 (5 bases). Germline loops: CDR1 LGHNA, CDR2 YNFKEQ. The germline V and J ends were trimmed by 1 base and 9 bases, with 16 bases remaining between them. The CDR3 has 15 amino acids. The CDR3 loop reads CASSQGSGVQVEQFF. The DNA of the CDR3 is TGTGCCAGCAGCCAAGGGAGCGGAGTTCAAGTTGAGCAGTTCTTC.

The CDR3 spells CASSHLGQGSMNTEAFF. The DNA for the CDR3 is TGTGCCAGCAGCCACCTGGGACAGGGGAGTATGAACACTGAAGCTTTCTTT. The chain recombines TRBV16 with TRBJ1-1, with TRBD1 matching over 10 bases. The CDR3 is 17 amino acids. J gave up 0 bases and V 3 bases, and 7 bases lay outside the gene matches. Germline CDR1 is KGHSY and CDR2 is FQNENV.